What follows are 10 T cell receptor beta chains derived from one specimen sequenced in a study of CD8 T cells in Susac syndrome (dated 2019 in TCRdb). Library method: the immunoSEQ multiplex PCR assay. RNA was extracted using the RNeasy kit, and roughly 0.5 to 1 ug of the RNA was reverse transcribed with random hexamers. TCRdb reprocessed the public reads (quality trimming at Q25 with fastp, clone calling with MiXCR) and kept in-frame beta chains. CDR3 protein sequences are deduplicated, and each keeps its most common genes and DNA. The sample table shows approximately 150,000 distinct CDR3 sequences, and around 94% are seen once. The ten largest clonotypes hold approximately 0.08% of the sample. The specimen was CD4+ T cells from PBMCs. The origin of the receptors is a human donor in good health.

The rearrangement joins TRBV28 to TRBJ2-1, with D possibly matching TRBD1 (7 bases). The CDR3 is 16 residues long. The V end lost 5 bases, the J end lost 5 bases, and 19 bases lay between the germline ends. Looked up from germline, CDR1 is MDHEN and CDR2 is SYDVKM. CDR3 coding DNA: TGTGCCAGCAGTCGACTAGAGGGCAGGGGGAACAATGAGCAGTTCTTC. Protein: CASSRLEGRGNNEQFF. Complete variable domain (other parts from reference TRBV28 and TRBJ2-1): DVKVTQSSRYLVKRTGEKVFLECVQDMDHENMFWYRQDPGLGLRLIYFSYDVKMKEKGDIPEGYSVSREKKERFSLILESASTNQTSMYLCASSRLEGRGNNEQFFGPGTRLTVL.

This clonotype was detected only once. The chain recombines TRBV30 with TRBJ2-2; 9 positions match TRBD2. Germline lookup yields CDR1 GTSNPN and CDR2 SVGIG (reference sequence). The CDR3 runs 15 residues. The trim removed 0 bases at V and 6 bases at J, leaving 5 bases unmatched. This chain's CDR3 is CAWSVLAGSAGELFF. The DNA for the CDR3 is TGTGCCTGGAGTGTACTAGCGGGTTCCGCCGGGGAGCTGTTTTTT.

This clonotype was detected only once. The chain links TRBV18 to TRBJ1-3; D is unclear. Germline V lookup: CDR1 KGHSH, CDR2 LQKENI. V was trimmed by 2 bases and J by 1 base, leaving 9 bases between them. This CDR3 comprises 15 residues. As DNA, the CDR3 is TGTGCCAGCTCACCAATTGAGGGATCTGGAAACACCATATATTTT. As protein: CASSPIEGSGNTIYF.

This clonotype was seen once. The J gene is TRBJ2-1, the V gene TRBV20-1; D gene ambiguous. This CDR3 region has 12 residues. Germline lookup yields CDR1 DFQATT and CDR2 SNEGSKA (reference sequence). V lost 3 bases to trimming and J lost 4 bases, with 7 bases between them. The CDR3 region is CSASNNYNEQFF. CDR3 DNA sequence: TGCAGTGCTAGTAACAATTACAATGAGCAGTTCTTC.

The chain recombines TRBV9 with TRBJ2-1, with a weak D call TRBD2 (5 bases). Germline V gives CDR1 SGDLS, CDR2 YYNGEE. The CDR3 is 13 amino acids. The germline V and J ends were trimmed by 3 bases and 6 bases, with 10 bases remaining between them. In DNA form, the CDR3 reads TGTGCCAGCAGCGCCCCTAGCCTCAATGAGCAGTTCTTC. Its translation is CASSAPSLNEQFF.

This chain uses TRBV5-1 with TRBJ2-2; the D gene is possibly TRBD2 (5 bases). Trimming cost V 7 bases and J 7 bases, with 17 bases left between them. Germline lookup yields CDR1 SGHRS and CDR2 YFSETQ. The CDR3 has 14 residues. The CDR3 region is CASGGFPGIGELFF. CDR3 sequence (DNA): TGCGCCAGCGGAGGATTTCCTGGCATCGGGGAGCTGTTTTTT.

The chain has TRBV20-1 and TRBJ2-7; maybe TRBD2 (5 bases). This CDR3 has 13 amino acids. V gave up 4 bases and J gave up 4 bases, with 14 bases separating them. Germline CDR1 is DFQATT and CDR2 is SNEGSKA (reference sequence). In DNA, the CDR3 is TGCAGTGCTATAAGGGAGCACCAATACGAGCAGTACTTC. Translated: CSAIREHQYEQYF.

This rearrangement joins TRBV20-1 to TRBJ1-1, with D maybe TRBD1 (6 bases). This CDR3 is 15 amino acids long. The germline V gene has CDR1 DFQATT and CDR2 SNEGSKA (reference sequence). V shed 6 bases and J shed 5 bases, with 22 bases lying between them. CDR3 coding DNA: TGCAGTGCCGGGACCCCCAGGGGATTGGGGACTGAAGCTTTCTTT. Translated, it gives CSAGTPRGLGTEAFF.

The chain links TRBV5-1 to TRBJ2-7; possible D gene TRBD2, 5 bases. V was cut by 6 bases and J by 5 bases, with 21 bases left in between. CDR3 size: 15 residues. The germline gives CDR1 SGHRS, CDR2 YFSETQ. CDR3 DNA: TGCGCCAGCATCGGCGGAGCTGGAGGTGGGAACGAGCAGTACTTC. Residues: CASIGGAGGGNEQYF.

This clonotype was seen a single time. V gene TRBV5-4 combines with J gene TRBJ1-2, with a tentative D call TRBD1 (6 bases). This CDR3 is 12 amino acids long. Germline values: CDR1 SGHNT, CDR2 YYREEE (reference sequence). Trimming took 2 bases from V and 8 from J, leaving 10 bases between them. The CDR3 region has the DNA TGTGCCAGCAGCTTTTCTGGGGGCGGCTACACCTTC. Translation: CASSFSGGGYTF. Combining the CDR3 with reference TRBV5-4 and TRBJ1-2 gives the whole variable domain ETGVTQSPTHLIKTRGQQVTLRCSSQSGHNTVSWYQQALGQGPQFIFQYYREEENGRGNFPPRFSGLQFPNYSSELNVNALELDDSALYLCASSFSGGGYTFGSGTRLTVV.